This T cell receptor beta chain was captured by sequencing in a study of metastatic and nonmetastatic thyroid tumors. For the study at large: The authors compared repertoires across blood and tumor or nodule tissue from malignant and benign thyroid patients. Notes on the study in general: Significantly higher TCR beta diversity was reportedly seen in malignant thyroid tumors than benign nodules, in blood and tumor.

Via MiXCR, TCRdb re-called the PCR reads. The data show 45,000 to 50,000 clones, approximately 20% seen once. Unmatched junction bases numbered 10, after V lost 1 base and J lost 6 bases. The germline V gene has CDR1 SGHAT and CDR2 FQNNGV. This CDR3 has 17 amino acids. Concerning this clone itself: What it binds is not known.

Patients underwent thyroid surgery, and none had received any treatment before it. The chain carries TRBV11-2 and TRBJ2-3; 10 nucleotides line up with TRBD2. The sequenced sample consisted of blood. The sequence was obtained from a male donor with papillary thyroid cancer or a benign thyroid nodule (not recorded which). Some clones in this sample may be carry-over from other donors' samples. The CDR3 here is CASSLVSGGAVSDTQYF. In nucleotides, the CDR3 is TGTGCCAGCAGCTTAGTGAGCGGGGGGGCAGTATCCGATACGCAGTATTTT.